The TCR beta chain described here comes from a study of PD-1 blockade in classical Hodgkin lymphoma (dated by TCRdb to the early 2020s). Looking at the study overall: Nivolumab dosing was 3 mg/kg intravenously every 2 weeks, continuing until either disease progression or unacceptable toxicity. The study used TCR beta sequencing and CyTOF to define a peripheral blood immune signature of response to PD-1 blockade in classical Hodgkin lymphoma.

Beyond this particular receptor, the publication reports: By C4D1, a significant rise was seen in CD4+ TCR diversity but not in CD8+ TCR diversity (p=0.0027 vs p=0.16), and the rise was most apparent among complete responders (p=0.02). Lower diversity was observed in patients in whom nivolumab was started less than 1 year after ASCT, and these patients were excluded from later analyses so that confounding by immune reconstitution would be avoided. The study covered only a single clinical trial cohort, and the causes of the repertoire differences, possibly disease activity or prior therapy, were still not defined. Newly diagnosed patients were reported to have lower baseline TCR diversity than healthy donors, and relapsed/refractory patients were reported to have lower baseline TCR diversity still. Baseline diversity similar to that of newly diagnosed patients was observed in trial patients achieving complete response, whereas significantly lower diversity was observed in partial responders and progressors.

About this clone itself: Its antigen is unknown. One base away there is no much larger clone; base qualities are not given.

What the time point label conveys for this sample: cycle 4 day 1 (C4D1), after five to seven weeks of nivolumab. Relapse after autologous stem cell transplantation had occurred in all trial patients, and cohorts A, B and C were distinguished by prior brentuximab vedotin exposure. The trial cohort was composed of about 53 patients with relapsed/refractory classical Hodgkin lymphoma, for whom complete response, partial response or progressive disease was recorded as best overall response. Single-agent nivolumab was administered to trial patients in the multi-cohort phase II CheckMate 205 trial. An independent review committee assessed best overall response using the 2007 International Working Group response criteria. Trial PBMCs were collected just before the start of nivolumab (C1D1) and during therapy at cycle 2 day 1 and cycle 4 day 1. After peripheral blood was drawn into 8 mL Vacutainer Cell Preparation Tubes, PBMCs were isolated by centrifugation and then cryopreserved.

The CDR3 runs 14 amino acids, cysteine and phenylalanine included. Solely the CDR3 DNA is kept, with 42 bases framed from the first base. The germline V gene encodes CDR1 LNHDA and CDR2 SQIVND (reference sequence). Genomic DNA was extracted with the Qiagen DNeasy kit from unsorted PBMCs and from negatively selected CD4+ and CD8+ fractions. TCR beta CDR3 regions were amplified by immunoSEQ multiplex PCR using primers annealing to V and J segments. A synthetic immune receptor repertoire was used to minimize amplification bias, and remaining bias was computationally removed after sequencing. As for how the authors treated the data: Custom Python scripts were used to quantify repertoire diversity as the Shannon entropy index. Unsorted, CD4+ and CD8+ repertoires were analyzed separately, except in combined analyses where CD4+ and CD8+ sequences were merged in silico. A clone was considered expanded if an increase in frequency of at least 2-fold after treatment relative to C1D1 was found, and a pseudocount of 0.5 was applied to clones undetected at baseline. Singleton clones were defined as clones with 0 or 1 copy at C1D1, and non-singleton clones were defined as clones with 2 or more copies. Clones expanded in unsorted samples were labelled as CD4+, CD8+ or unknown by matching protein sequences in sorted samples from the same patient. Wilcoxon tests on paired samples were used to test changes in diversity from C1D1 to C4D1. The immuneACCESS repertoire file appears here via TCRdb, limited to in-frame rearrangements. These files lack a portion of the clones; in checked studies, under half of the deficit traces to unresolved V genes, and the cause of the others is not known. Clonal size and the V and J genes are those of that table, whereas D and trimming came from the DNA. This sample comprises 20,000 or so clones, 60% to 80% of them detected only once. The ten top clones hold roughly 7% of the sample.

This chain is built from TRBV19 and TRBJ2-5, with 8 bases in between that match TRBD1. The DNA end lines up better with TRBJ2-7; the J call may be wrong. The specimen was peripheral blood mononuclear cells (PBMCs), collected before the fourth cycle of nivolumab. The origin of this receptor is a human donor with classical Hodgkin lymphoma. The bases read TGTGCCAGTGCAGGGGGCGCTGGTTTGATCGAGCAGTACTTC. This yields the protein CASAGGAGLIEQYF.